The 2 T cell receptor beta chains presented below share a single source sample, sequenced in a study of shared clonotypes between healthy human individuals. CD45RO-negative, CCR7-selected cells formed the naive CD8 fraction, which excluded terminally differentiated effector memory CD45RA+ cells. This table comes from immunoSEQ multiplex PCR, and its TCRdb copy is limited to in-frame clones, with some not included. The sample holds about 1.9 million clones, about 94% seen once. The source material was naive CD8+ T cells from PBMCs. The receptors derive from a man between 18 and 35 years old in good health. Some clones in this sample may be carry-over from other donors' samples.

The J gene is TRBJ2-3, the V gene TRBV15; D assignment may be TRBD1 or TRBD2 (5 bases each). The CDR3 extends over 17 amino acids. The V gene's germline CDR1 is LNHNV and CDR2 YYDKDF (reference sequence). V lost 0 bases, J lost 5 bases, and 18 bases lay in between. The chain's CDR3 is CATSRDRGSPAGDTQYF. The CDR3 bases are TGTGCCACCAGCAGAGATAGGGGCAGCCCGGCGGGAGATACGCAGTATTTT.

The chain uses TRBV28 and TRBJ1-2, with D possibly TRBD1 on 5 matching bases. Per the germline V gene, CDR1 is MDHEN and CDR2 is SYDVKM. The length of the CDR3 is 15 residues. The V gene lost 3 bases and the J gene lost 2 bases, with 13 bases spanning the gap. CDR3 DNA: TGTGCCAGCAGTTTGAACAGGCGAACAAACTATGGCTACACCTTC. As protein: CASSLNRRTNYGYTF.